This is a list of T cell receptor beta chains from one sample in a study of radiation and T cells in renal cell carcinoma. This table comes from immunoSEQ multiplex PCR, and its TCRdb copy is limited to in-frame clones, with some not included. The sample carries about 83,000 clones, less than 90% recorded once. The material was blood, obtained from a patient whose treatment included radiotherapy and nephrectomy. The receptors here all came from a woman aged 55-70 years with renal cell carcinoma. The CDR3 runs from the conserved cysteine through the conserved F or W. Each record gives: J gene, clone size, D gene, V gene, CDR3 DNA, CDR3 protein. The D gene is left open where the match is weak. Only some rows state a clone size, as once, few, many or a class for expanded clones.

>TRBJ2-1|.|TRBD2|TRBV7-3
TGTGCCAGCAGCCTTACATGGAGTAGCGGGGGGGCGCTGCAGTTCTTC
CASSLTWSSGGALQFF
>TRBJ1-3|.|TRBD1|TRBV6-5
TGTGCCAGCAGCCGGGGACAGATTTCTGGAAACACCATATATTTT
CASSRGQISGNTIYF
>TRBJ2-2|.|TRBD2|TRBV4-3
TGCGCCAGCAGCCAAGCCTGGACTAGCGGGAGTGACGGGGAGCTGTTTTTT
CASSQAWTSGSDGELFF
>TRBJ1-1|.|.|TRBV5-8
TGTGCCAGCACCTGGGACATTGAAGCTTTCTTT
CASTWDIEAFF
>TRBJ2-7|.|TRBD1|TRBV15
TGTGCCACCAGCGCCGCGAGGACAGGAAGGTACGAGCAGTACTTC
CATSAARTGRYEQYF
>TRBJ1-4|.|TRBD1|TRBV5-4
TGTGCCAGCAGCATCGGACAGGGAAATGAAAAACTGTTTTTT
CASSIGQGNEKLFF
>TRBJ1-2|.|.|TRBV18
TGTGCCAGCTCACCACAAGTCTTATCTAACTATGGCTACACCTTC
CASSPQVLSNYGYTF
>TRBJ1-2|.|TRBD1|TRBV5-4
TGTGCCAGCAGCCCTCCCGGGACAGGCGTTTATGGCTACACCTTC
CASSPPGTGVYGYTF
>TRBJ2-1|.|.|TRBV4-1
TGCGCCAGCAGCCGACCGGGACGGGATAGGTCCTACAATGAGCAGTTCTTC
CASSRPGRDRSYNEQFF
>TRBJ2-2|.|TRBD2|TRBV7-6
TGTGCCAGCAGCTTGGATGAGCAGACTAGCGGGAGACTTTCACGCACCGGGGAGCTGTTTTTT
CASSLDEQTSGRLSRTGELFF
>TRBJ2-1|.|.|TRBV7-9
TGTGCCAGCAGTGGGGGGGCCTGGGATGAGCAGTTCTTC
CASSGGAWDEQFF
>TRBJ2-7|.|.|TRBV5-1
TGCGCCAGCAGCTTCAGGGGAGGTTGGTACTTC
CASSFRGGWYF
>TRBJ1-5|.|TRBD1|TRBV2
TGTGCCAGCAGGAGACAGGGGATGAGTCAGCCCCAGCATTTT
CASRRQGMSQPQHF
>TRBJ2-2|.|.|TRBV11-3
TGTGCCAGCAGCTTAGACCCTTCAAGGGAGCTGTTTTTT
CASSLDPSRELFF
>TRBJ2-1|.|TRBD2|TRBV2
TGTGCCAGCAGCGAGGGGCTAGCGGGAGCAAGAAGAAATGAGCAGTTCTTC
CASSEGLAGARRNEQFF
>TRBJ1-1|.|.|TRBV27
TGTGCCAGCAGTTTATCCGCAGGGAACACTGAAGCTTTCTTT
CASSLSAGNTEAFF
>TRBJ1-5|.|.|TRBV5-8
TGTGCCACCGGGCCGATTTTTGGGGTGGGGAATCAGCCCCAGCATTTT
CATGPIFGVGNQPQHF
>TRBJ2-5|.|TRBD2|TRBV5-4
TGTGCCAGCAGCTTTACGGCGGGGGAGGAGACCCAGTACTTC
CASSFTAGEETQYF
>TRBJ2-7|.|.|TRBV27
TGTGCCAGCAGTTCCCCGGTGAGGGGACGGTACGAGCAGTACTTC
CASSSPVRGRYEQYF
>TRBJ2-5|.|.|TRBV27
TGTGCCAGCAGTTTATCGTGGCCTAGCCGGCGAGAGACCCAGTACTTC
CASSLSWPSRRETQYF
>TRBJ2-6|.|.|TRBV4-2
TGTGCCAGCAGCCGCGGGTCTGGGGCCAACGTCCTGACTTTC
CASSRGSGANVLTF
>TRBJ1-2|.|TRBD1|TRBV19
TGTGCCAGTAGTAGGGCAACCGGGACAGCTTCAGATGGCTACACCTTC
CASSRATGTASDGYTF
>TRBJ1-4|.|.|TRBV5-1
TGCGCCAGCAGCTTACTGACAGGATCAACTAATGAAAAACTGTTTTTT
CASSLLTGSTNEKLFF
>TRBJ2-1|.|.|TRBV2
TGTGCCAGCAGTCAAACAACCCAGCAGGGGCAAAAGCAGTTCTTC
CASSQTTQQGQKQFF
>TRBJ2-3|.|.|TRBV27
TGTGCCAGCACCGGAGGGGGGACAGATACGCAGTATTTT
CASTGGGTDTQYF
>TRBJ1-2|.|.|TRBV2
TGTGCCAGCAAGGTGGCAGGATATAACTATGGCTACACCTTC
CASKVAGYNYGYTF
>TRBJ1-5|.|.|TRBV19
TGTGCCAGTAGTAGGGACGGACTCAATCAGCCCCAGCATTTT
CASSRDGLNQPQHF
>TRBJ2-6|.|.|TRBV28
TGTGCCAGCAGACACAGGATCTCTGGGGCCAACGTCCTGACTTTC
CASRHRISGANVLTF
>TRBJ1-2|.|.|TRBV6-1
TGTGCCAGCATTCCCCCGGCATCCTATGGCTACACCTTC
CASIPPASYGYTF
>TRBJ2-3|.|TRBD2|TRBV19
TGTGCCAGTAGTGGGACTAGCGGGGGCCATCCAAGCACAGATACGCAGTATTTT
CASSGTSGGHPSTDTQYF
>TRBJ2-1|.|.|TRBV7-6
TGTGCCAGCAGCCCCGCCGCTTCGAACAGGGCCTACAATGAGCAGTTCTTC
CASSPAASNRAYNEQFF
>TRBJ1-6|large|.|TRBV10-1
TGCGCCAGCAGTGACAGTTCATATTCACCCCTCCACTTT
CASSDSSYSPLHF
>TRBJ1-2|once|.|TRBV14
TGTGCCAGCAGCCAAGAAGCAGTAGAAGGCTACACCTTC
CASSQEAVEGYTF
>TRBJ2-5|.|TRBD2|TRBV5-6
TGTGCCAGCAGCTTTCTGCGGGAGGGCGGGGAGACCCAGTACTTC
CASSFLREGGETQYF
>TRBJ2-5|.|TRBD2|TRBV9
TGTGCCAGCAGCGTGGCTCGGGGGGTCGGAGAGACCCAGTACTTC
CASSVARGVGETQYF
>TRBJ1-6|.|.|TRBV7-2
TGTGCCAGCAGCTTAGGAGGAGCCAGCCTCCACTTT
CASSLGGASLHF
>TRBJ2-7|.|.|TRBV5-1
TGCGCCAGCAGCTCTCATACCGGGACCTCCTACGAGCAGTACTTC
CASSSHTGTSYEQYF
>TRBJ2-1|.|TRBD1|TRBV5-1
TGCGCCAGCAGCCCGCAGGGGGCTGGAACCTACAATGAGCAGTTCTTC
CASSPQGAGTYNEQFF
>TRBJ2-1|.|TRBD2|TRBV5-1
TGCGCCAGCAGCTTGGCGTCTAGCGGGGCGAATGAGCAGTTCTTC
CASSLASSGANEQFF
>TRBJ2-3|.|TRBD1|TRBV2
TGTGCCAGCAGTACAGGACAGGGTTTAGTTACGCAGTATTTT
CASSTGQGLVTQYF
>TRBJ2-3|once|.|TRBV18
TGTGCCAGCTCCCCCGCGGCTAGCGCTAGCACAGATACGCAGTATTTT
CASSPAASASTDTQYF
>TRBJ1-2|.|TRBD1|TRBV4-3
TGCGCCAGCAGCCAAGATGACAGGGGGTATGGCTACACCTTC
CASSQDDRGYGYTF